The 10 T cell receptor beta chains presented below share a single source sample, sequenced in a study of Graves' ophthalmopathy and Graves' hyperthyroidism (dated by TCRdb to 2016 to 2018). Sequencing used an Illumina HiSeq 2000. For repertoire sequencing, the TCR beta CDR3 regions were amplified from RNA transcripts. HTBI primers and the Qiagen OneStep RT-PCR kit were used in a first-round RT-PCR, which was followed by a second-round multiplex PCR, size selection and purification. TCRdb applied fastp at Q25 and MiXCR to the public reads, then kept only in-frame beta chains. Records with the same CDR3 protein are collapsed into one entry carrying the most frequent genes and DNA. Within this sample are some 360,000 distinct CDR3 sequences, with 17% of them counted one time only. In total, the top ten clones hold 2% to 3% of the sample. Sequencing input: peripheral blood. All receptors come from an adult woman with stable Graves' hyperthyroidism.

This clonotype was seen at least ten times. The chain couples TRBV12-3 or TRBV12-4 to TRBJ1-1; D is unresolved. Trimming removed 2 bases at V and 1 base at J, with 5 bases between. The CDR3 is 13 residues long. CDR3 sequence (DNA): TGTGCCAGCAGTTTAAACGGGAACACTGAAGCTTTCTTT. Translating it yields CASSLNGNTEAFF.

This sequence joins TRBV10-2 and TRBJ1-1; perhaps TRBD1 as D (5 bases). The V gene's germline CDR1 is WSHSY and CDR2 SAAADI. V dropped 4 bases and J dropped 6 bases, with 18 bases sitting between them. This CDR3 has 15 amino acids. CDR3 region: CASSGAGNIGAEAFF. CDR3 sequence (DNA): TGCGCCAGCAGTGGGGCAGGGAACATCGGTGCTGAAGCTTTCTTT.

This clonotype came up many times. The J gene is TRBJ1-5, the V gene TRBV10-3; the match to TRBD1 covers 7 bases. The CDR3 has 15 residues. The junction had 9 bases not matched to a gene; V was cut back by 5 bases and J by 5 bases. Per germline, CDR1 ENHRY and CDR2 SYGVKD. Here the CDR3 DNA reads TGTGCCATCAGTTTCTCTGGAGGGGGCGATCAGCCCCAGCATTTT. Its translation: CAISFSGGGDQPQHF.

This clonotype was found many times. The chain has TRBV27 and TRBJ2-7; D is possibly TRBD2 (6 bases). Looked up from germline, CDR1 is MNHEY and CDR2 is SMNVEV (reference sequence). This CDR3 comprises 15 residues. V was cut by 0 bases and J by 1 base, with 10 bases left in between. CDR3 DNA sequence: TGTGCCAGCAGTTTATCGGGACTCCCTTCCTACGAGCAGTACTTC. Translation gives CASSLSGLPSYEQYF.

This clonotype was counted many times. The chain joins TRBV6-1 to TRBJ2-5; a weak D match, TRBD2 (6 bases). The CDR3 covers 17 residues. Trimming pared 7 bases from V and 1 base from J, leaving 22 bases between. Germline loops: CDR1 MNHNS, CDR2 SASEGT. This CDR3 reads CASIQAGWASAQETQYF. In nucleotides, the CDR3 is TGTGCCAGCATTCAAGCGGGTTGGGCTAGCGCCCAAGAGACCCAGTACTTC.

The chain employs TRBV20-1 and TRBJ1-2; 9 bases are a match to TRBD1. With 6 bases clipped from V and 2 bases from J, the junction kept 7 bases outside the gene matches. Germline CDR1 reads DFQATT; CDR2 reads SNEGSKA (reference sequence). The CDR3 has 14 amino acids. The CDR3 DNA sequence: TGCAGTGCCAGAACGGGACAGGGAAACTATGGCTACACCTTC. Amino acids: CSARTGQGNYGYTF.

This clonotype appeared many times. V usage is TRBV5-5 and J usage is TRBJ2-7; D call uncertain. V was trimmed by 2 bases and J by 2 bases, leaving 8 bases between them. Germline CDR1 and CDR2: SGHKS and YYEKEE (reference sequence). The CDR3 consists of 13 residues. This CDR3 is CASSLMVTYEQYF. The CDR3 nucleotides read TGTGCCAGCAGCTTAATGGTTACCTACGAGCAGTACTTC.

The V and J genes are TRBV6-5 and TRBJ2-7; 7 positions agree with TRBD1. J lost 2 bases, V lost 4 bases, and 5 bases had no gene match. Germline CDR1 is MNHEY and CDR2 is SVGAGI. CDR3 length: 14 residues. The CDR3 DNA reads TGTGCCAGCAGTTCGGACAGGCCTCCCTACGAGCAGTACTTC. Protein: CASSSDRPPYEQYF.

V gene TRBV4-2 combines with J gene TRBJ2-4; possible D gene TRBD1, 6 bases. Germline-derived CDR1 and CDR2 are LGHNA and YNFKEQ. Trimming stripped 0 bases from V and 5 bases from J, with 8 bases between. The CDR3 totals 14 residues. The DNA for the CDR3 is TGTGCCAGCAGCCAAGAGCCAGGGGAAAACATTCAGTACTTC. Its translation: CASSQEPGENIQYF.

There are a few counts of this clonotype. The CDR3 loop reads CASSPYTDQWRGKGDTEAFF. The DNA of the CDR3 is TGTGCCAGCAGTCCGTACACCGACCAGTGGCGGGGGAAAGGGGACACTGAAGCTTTCTTT. This chain joins TRBV6-2 or TRBV6-3 and TRBJ1-1; D may be TRBD1 (5 bases). The CDR3 length is 20 residues. The germline V gene encodes CDR1 MNHEY and CDR2 SVGEGT. The V gene lost 5 bases and the J gene lost 3 bases, with 31 bases spanning the gap.